These 27 T cell receptor beta chains were all obtained from the same sample, sequenced in a study of T-cell reconstitution after alpha-beta-depleted transplantation in children. The TCRbeta library incorporated unique molecular identifiers. MiXCR was run by TCRdb on the PCR reads, yielding one entry per CDR3 protein. The table lists about 980,000 distinct CDR3 sequences, about 29% of them singletons. Sequencing was performed on PBMCs, mostly from graft donor cells, taken 360 days after TCRalphabeta/CD19-depleted stem cell transplant. The receptors shown here come from a boy younger than two who had a stem cell transplant for SCID, so the T cells may come from the graft donor.

This clonotype appeared many times. The chain is built from TRBV6-1 and TRBJ2-5; D is uncertain. Germline-derived CDR1 and CDR2 are MNHNS and SASEGT. The CDR3 runs to 14 residues. Between the trimmed V and J ends, which lost 4 bases and 0 bases, there was a span of 9 bases. The CDR3 reads CASSAAWDQETQYF. The CDR3 bases are TGTGCCAGCAGTGCCGCGTGGGACCAAGAGACCCAGTACTTC.

The rearrangement uses TRBV5-1 and TRBJ2-3; no firm D call. Germline CDR1 is SGHRS and CDR2 is YFSETQ. The V end was cut by 4 bases, the J end by 0 bases, with 9 bases between. The CDR3 is made up of 14 amino acids. CDR3 coding DNA: TGCGCCAGCAGCCACGGTGCTAGCACAGATACGCAGTATTTT. Translation: CASSHGASTDTQYF.

The V and J genes are TRBV7-2 and TRBJ2-7, with 7 nucleotides matching TRBD1. The CDR3 length is 16 residues. The J segment lost 0 bases and the V segment lost 1 base, leaving 6 bases of the junction unmatched. The V gene's germline CDR1 is SGHTA and CDR2 FQGNSA. The CDR3 region has the DNA TGTGCCAGCAGCTTAGTCCCAAGGGGGCGCTCCTACGAGCAGTACTTC. This gives the protein CASSLVPRGRSYEQYF.

The chain is built from TRBV20-1 and TRBJ2-1, with 7 bases matching TRBD2. The CDR3 totals 16 residues. CDR1 and CDR2 (germline): DFQATT, SNEGSKA (reference sequence). Trimming cost V 4 bases and J 4 bases; bases outside gene matches: 13. Here the CDR3 DNA reads TGCAGTGCTACCGGTCCTGCGGGGGTATCTTACAATGAGCAGTTCTTC. It encodes CSATGPAGVSYNEQFF.

This chain connects TRBV6-5 to TRBJ2-3; TRBD2 matches 10 bases. In germline, CDR1 is MNHEY, CDR2 SVGAGI. V was pared by 4 bases and J by 11 bases, with 6 bases of the junction left unmatched. The CDR3 extends over 13 amino acids. In nucleotides, the CDR3 is TGTGCCAGCAGTTCTAGCGGGGGCCTGGGGCAGTATTTT. This encodes CASSSSGGLGQYF.

The rearrangement joins TRBV10-3 to TRBJ2-3; D not resolved. Deletions cut 2 bases from V and 3 bases from J, with 12 bases between. The CDR3 runs 15 residues. Germline lookup yields CDR1 ENHRY and CDR2 SYGVKD. Here the CDR3 reads CAISELDWVTDTQYF. The CDR3 DNA follows: TGTGCCATCAGTGAGCTAGATTGGGTGACAGATACGCAGTATTTT.

Concerning this clonotype: This may be a read error, as it is one base from a much larger clone. This chain joins TRBV6-5 and TRBJ2-5, with unresolved D. There are 11 residues in the CDR3. Germline assignment: CDR1 MNHEY and CDR2 SVGAGI. Trimming cost V 6 bases and J 7 bases, with 9 bases left between them. DNA for the CDR3: TGTGCCAGCAGCCAATGGGGGACCCAGTACTTC. Translation gives CASSQWGTQYF.

In nucleotides, the CDR3 is TGCGCCAGCAGCGGACCCGGGACAGGGAGAACCAAAAACATTCAGTACTTC. Amino acids: CASSGPGTGRTKNIQYF. This chain joins TRBV5-1 and TRBJ2-4; 9 nucleotides align to TRBD1. Germline CDR1 is SGHRS and CDR2 is YFSETQ. J gave up 2 bases and V 4 bases, and 10 bases lay outside the gene matches. The CDR3 is 17 amino acids.

This clonotype was counted a few times. The V gene is TRBV20-1, the J gene TRBJ1-2; D perhaps matches TRBD1 (6 bases). CDR3 length: 12 residues. V lost 3 bases, J lost 8 bases, and 13 bases lay in between. Germline CDR1 reads DFQATT; CDR2 reads SNEGSKA (reference sequence). CDR3 loop: CSAREDSIGYTF. Written as DNA, the CDR3 is TGCAGTGCTAGGGAGGACAGTATCGGCTACACCTTC.

This rearrangement joins TRBV30 to TRBJ1-1; no clear D gene. The CDR3 spans 12 residues. Trimming took off 0 bases at V and 3 bases at J, with 5 bases between the two ends. The germline V gene encodes CDR1 GTSNPN and CDR2 SVGIG (reference sequence). CDR3 coding DNA: TGTGCCTGGAGTGTACTGGACACTGAAGCTTTCTTT. Protein sequence: CAWSVLDTEAFF.

This clonotype was detected only a few times. This sequence joins TRBV6-5 and TRBJ2-7; TRBD1 matches 7 bases. Germline CDR1 reads MNHEY; CDR2 reads SVGAGI. This CDR3 comprises 16 residues. The ends lost 0 bases at V and 3 bases at J; junction bases unmatched: 8. The CDR3 protein is CASSYSWDSRIYEQYF. Here the CDR3 DNA reads TGTGCCAGCAGTTACTCCTGGGACAGTAGGATCTACGAGCAGTACTTC.

This clonotype was seen only a few times. The chain couples TRBV9 to TRBJ2-6; D gene ambiguous. The germline V and J ends were trimmed by 2 bases and 0 bases, with 6 bases remaining between them. This CDR3 comprises 15 residues. Germline V gene lookup returns CDR1 SGDLS and CDR2 YYNGEE. CDR3 sequence (DNA): TGTGCCAGCAGCGTCCGGGTCTCTGGGGCCAACGTCCTGACTTTC. Translation: CASSVRVSGANVLTF.

In its sample, this clonotype was seen a few times. This chain joins TRBV4-2 and TRBJ2-1; maybe TRBD2 (7 bases). The CDR3 has 16 amino acids. Germline V gene data show CDR1 as LGHNA and CDR2 as YNFKEQ. The V end was cut by 0 bases, the J end by 4 bases, with 13 bases between. The CDR3 nucleotides read TGTGCCAGCAGCCAAGAACCGGGGGGCGGGTACAATGAGCAGTTCTTC. Translated: CASSQEPGGGYNEQFF.

This clonotype has more than one count but fewer than ten. The rearrangement links TRBV3-1 to TRBJ2-1, with TRBD2 matching over 7 bases. This CDR3 contains 17 residues. With 3 bases clipped from V and 3 bases from J, the junction kept 11 bases outside the gene matches. From germline, CDR1 is LGHDT and CDR2 YNNKEL (reference sequence). CDR3 DNA: TGTGCCAGCAGCCAGCGACTAGCTAGTGAGATCTACAATGAGCAGTTCTTC. Its translation is CASSQRLASEIYNEQFF.

V gene TRBV25-1 combines with J gene TRBJ2-2, with D unresolved. This CDR3 is 14 amino acids long. Germline CDR1 MGHDK, CDR2 SYGVNS. V lost 0 bases, J lost 6 bases, and 8 bases lay in between. CDR3 sequence reads: CASSEYPLPGELFF. The CDR3 coding sequence is TGTGCCAGCAGTGAATATCCTCTGCCCGGGGAGCTGTTTTTT.

J is TRBJ2-1 and V is TRBV5-1; D is possibly TRBD2 (6 bases). Per germline, CDR1 SGHRS and CDR2 YFSETQ. V was cut by 5 bases and J by 8 bases, with 17 bases left in between. This CDR3 is built from 14 residues. CDR3 bases: TGCGCCAGCAGGCGGGACTCAACCGCGGATGAGCAGTTCTTC. Protein sequence: CASRRDSTADEQFF.

This clonotype occurred a few times. The chain uses TRBV28 and TRBJ2-3; 9 bases map to TRBD1. V shed 8 bases, J shed 1 base, and the junction held 7 bases outside the gene matches. Germline CDR1 MDHEN, CDR2 SYDVKM. This CDR3 is 15 amino acids long. CDR3 bases: TGTGCCAGCCGCCGGGGGGACAGGGGCACAGATACGCAGTATTTT. Protein product: CASRRGDRGTDTQYF.

This clonotype showed up just a few times. V is TRBV7-2 and J is TRBJ2-6, with D maybe TRBD2 (5 bases). Trimming took 1 base from V and 3 from J, leaving 10 bases between them. This CDR3 is 16 amino acids long. Germline V gene sequence: CDR1 SGHTA, CDR2 FQGNSA. The CDR3 nucleotides read TGTGCCAGCAGCTTAGTTCACGGGAATGGGGCCAACGTCCTGACTTTC. Its protein product is CASSLVHGNGANVLTF.

The chain couples TRBV10-3 to TRBJ2-5; 9 positions agree with TRBD2. Germline CDR1 reads ENHRY; CDR2 reads SYGVKD. The V gene end was trimmed by 10 bases and the J gene end by 4 bases; junction bases not matched to a gene: 19. This CDR3 contains 17 residues. CDR3 residues: CANADGSSGARGETQYF. DNA for the CDR3: TGTGCCAACGCTGATGGGTCTAGCGGGGCCCGGGGAGAGACCCAGTACTTC.

This clonotype appeared a few times. The V gene is TRBV12-3 or TRBV12-4, the J gene TRBJ1-1; maybe TRBD1 (6 bases). Trimming removed 6 bases from V and 4 bases from J, with 18 bases in between. The CDR3 has 15 residues. The CDR3 DNA reads TGTGCCAGCAGGTCAAATGGGGGGCTGATCACTGAAGCTTTCTTT. This gives the protein CASRSNGGLITEAFF.

This clonotype occurred a few times. J is TRBJ2-1 and V is TRBV11-2, with 8 bases matching TRBD2. Germline loops: CDR1 SGHAT, CDR2 FQNNGV. V was pared by 0 bases and J by 3 bases, with 4 bases of the junction left unmatched. CDR3 size: 16 residues. The CDR3 region is CASSLEGSGVYNEQFF. The CDR3 DNA sequence: TGTGCCAGCAGCTTAGAAGGTAGCGGGGTCTACAATGAGCAGTTCTTC. The full variable domain, completed using reference TRBV11-2 and TRBJ2-1, is EAGVAQSPRYKIIEKRQSVAFWCNPISGHATLYWYQQILGQGPKLLIQFQNNGVVDDSQLPKDRFSAERLKGVDSTLKIQPAKLEDSAVYLCASSLEGSGVYNEQFFGPGTRLTVL.

This clonotype came up a few times. The rearrangement uses TRBV10-3 and TRBJ2-1; maybe TRBD1 (5 bases). CDR1 ENHRY and CDR2 SYGVKD come from the germline V gene. This CDR3 is 17 amino acids long. Deletions cut 2 bases from V and 1 base from J, with 15 bases between. The DNA for the CDR3 is TGTGCCATCAGTGAGCTTTCGTCGTCAGGGTCCTACAATGAGCAGTTCTTC. Its protein is CAISELSSSGSYNEQFF.

The chain couples TRBV6-1 to TRBJ2-3; D is perhaps TRBD2 (6 bases). V gave up 5 bases and J gave up 4 bases, with 13 bases separating them. The CDR3 loop spans 14 amino acids. CDR1 and CDR2 from the germline V gene are MNHNS and SASEGT. The CDR3 protein is CASSRDSHADTQYF. CDR3 DNA sequence: TGTGCCAGCAGTCGGGACTCCCATGCAGATACGCAGTATTTT.

The chain combines TRBV4-3 with TRBJ2-3, with D perhaps TRBD2 (6 bases). Germline CDR1 LGHNA, CDR2 YSLEER. V was cut by 1 base and J by 0 bases, with 11 bases left in between. This CDR3 has 16 residues. The DNA for the CDR3 is TGCGCCAGCAGCCAAGGCGGGGCCTCGAGCACAGATACGCAGTATTTT. This sequence encodes CASSQGGASSTDTQYF.

This clonotype was observed a few times. The rearrangement links TRBV7-9 to TRBJ2-2, with D maybe TRBD2 (5 bases). V was trimmed by 8 bases and J by 2 bases, leaving 18 bases between them. The CDR3 is 16 residues long. Germline V gene data show CDR1 as SEHNR and CDR2 as FQNEAQ (reference sequence). The CDR3 sequence: CASAPPDSVNTGELFF. Written as DNA, the CDR3 is TGTGCCAGCGCCCCTCCTGATAGCGTTAACACCGGGGAGCTGTTTTTT. Together with reference TRBV7-9 and TRBJ2-2, the CDR3 gives the full variable domain: DTGVSQNPRHKITKRGQNVTFRCDPISEHNRLYWYRQTLGQGPEFLTYFQNEAQLEKSRLLSDRFSAERPKGSFSTLEIQRTEQGDSAMYLCASAPPDSVNTGELFFGEGSRLTVL.

This clonotype was seen a handful of times. The chain uses TRBV7-9 and TRBJ2-7; D remains ambiguous. The V and J ends lost 5 bases and 4 bases respectively, with 24 bases between them. The germline gives CDR1 SEHNR, CDR2 FQNEAQ (reference sequence). This CDR3 is built from 17 residues. The CDR3 spells CASSRNLGGDDIYEQYF. DNA of the CDR3: TGTGCCAGCAGCCGAAATCTGGGCGGTGACGACATTTACGAGCAGTACTTC. Looking up the rest from reference TRBV7-9 and TRBJ2-7 gives the full variable domain: DTGVSQNPRHKITKRGQNVTFRCDPISEHNRLYWYRQTLGQGPEFLTYFQNEAQLEKSRLLSDRFSAERPKGSFSTLEIQRTEQGDSAMYLCASSRNLGGDDIYEQYFGPGTRLTVT.

This clonotype occurred a few times. The chain recombines TRBV14 with TRBJ1-5, with D uncertain. The CDR3 runs 12 residues. Germline CDR1 is SGHDN and CDR2 is FVKESK. V shed 1 base and J shed 9 bases, with 7 bases lying between them. The CDR3 loop reads CASSQAFGPQHF. As DNA, the CDR3 is TGTGCCAGCAGCCAAGCCTTTGGGCCCCAGCATTTT. Based on the CDR3 plus reference TRBV14 and TRBJ1-5, the full variable domain is EAGVTQFPSHSVIEKGQTVTLRCDPISGHDNLYWYRRVMGKEIKFLLHFVKESKQDESGMPNNRFLAERTGGTYSTLKVQPAELEDSGVYFCASSQAFGPQHFGDGTRLSIL.